This TCR beta chain was sequenced during a study of T cell changes during pregnancy in multiple sclerosis. Germline V gene lookup returns CDR1 MNHEY and CDR2 SMNVEV (reference sequence). The CDR3 consists of 16 residues. Unmatched junction bases numbered 6, after V lost 2 bases and J lost 3 bases. About this clone: At the DNA level, this CDR3 is encoded by other sequences in the same sample as well.

Generated by immunoSEQ multiplex PCR, the TCRdb table keeps only in-frame clones and is missing some. This sample has around 69,000 clones, with around 91% found just once. The material sequenced was peripheral blood, taken in the second trimester of pregnancy. This TCR derives from a female donor in good health, enrolled as a control in a pregnancy study. The rearrangement links TRBV27 to TRBJ2-7; 11 positions match TRBD1. The CDR3 DNA follows: TGTGCCAGCAGTTTAATGGGACAGGGGGTCTACTACGAGCAGTACTTC. It yields the protein CASSLMGQGVYYEQYF.